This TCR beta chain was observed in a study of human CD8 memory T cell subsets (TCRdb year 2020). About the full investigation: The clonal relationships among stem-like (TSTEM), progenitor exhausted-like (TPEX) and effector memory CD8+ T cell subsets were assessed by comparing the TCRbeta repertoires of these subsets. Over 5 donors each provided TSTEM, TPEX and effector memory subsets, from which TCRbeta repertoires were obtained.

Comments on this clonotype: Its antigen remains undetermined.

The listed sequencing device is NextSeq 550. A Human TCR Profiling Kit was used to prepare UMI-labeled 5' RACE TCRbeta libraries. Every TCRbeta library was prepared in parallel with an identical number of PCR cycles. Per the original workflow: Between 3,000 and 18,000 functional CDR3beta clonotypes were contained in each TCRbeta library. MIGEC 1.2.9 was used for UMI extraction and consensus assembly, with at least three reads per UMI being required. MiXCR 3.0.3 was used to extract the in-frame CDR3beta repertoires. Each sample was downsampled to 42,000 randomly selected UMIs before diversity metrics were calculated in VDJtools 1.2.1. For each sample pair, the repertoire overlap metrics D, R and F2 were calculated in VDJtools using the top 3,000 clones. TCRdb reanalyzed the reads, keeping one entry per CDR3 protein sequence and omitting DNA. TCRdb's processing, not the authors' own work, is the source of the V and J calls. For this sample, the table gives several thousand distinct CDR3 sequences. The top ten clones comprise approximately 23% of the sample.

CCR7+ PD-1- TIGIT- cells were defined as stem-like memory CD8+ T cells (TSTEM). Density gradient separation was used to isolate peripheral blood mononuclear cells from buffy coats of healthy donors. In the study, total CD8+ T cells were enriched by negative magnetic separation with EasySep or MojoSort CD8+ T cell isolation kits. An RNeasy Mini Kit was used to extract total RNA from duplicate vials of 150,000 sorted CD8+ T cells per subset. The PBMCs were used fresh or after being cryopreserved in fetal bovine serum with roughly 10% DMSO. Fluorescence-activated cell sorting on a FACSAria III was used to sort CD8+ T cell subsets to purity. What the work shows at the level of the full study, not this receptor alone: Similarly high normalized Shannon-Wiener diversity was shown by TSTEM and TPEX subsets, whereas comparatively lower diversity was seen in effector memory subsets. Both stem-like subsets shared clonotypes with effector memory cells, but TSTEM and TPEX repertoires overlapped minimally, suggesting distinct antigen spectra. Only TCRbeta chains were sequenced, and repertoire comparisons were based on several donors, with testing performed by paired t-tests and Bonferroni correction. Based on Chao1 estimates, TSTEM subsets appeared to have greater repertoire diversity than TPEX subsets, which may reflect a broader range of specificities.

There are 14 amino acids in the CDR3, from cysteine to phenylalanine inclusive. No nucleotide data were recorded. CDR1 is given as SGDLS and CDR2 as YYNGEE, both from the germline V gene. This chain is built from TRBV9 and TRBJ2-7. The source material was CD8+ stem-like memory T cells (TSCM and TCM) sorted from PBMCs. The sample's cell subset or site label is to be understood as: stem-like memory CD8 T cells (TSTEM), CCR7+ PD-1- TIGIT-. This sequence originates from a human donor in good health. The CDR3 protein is CASSVVPSSYEQYF. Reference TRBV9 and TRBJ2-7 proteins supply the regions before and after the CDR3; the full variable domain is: DSGVTQTPKHLITATGQRVTLRCSPRSGDLSVYWYQQSLDQGLQFLIQYYNGEERAKGNILERFSAQQFPDLHSELNLSSLELGDSALYFCASSVVPSSYEQYFGPGTRLTVT.